This TCR beta chain was obtained from a study of monozygotic twins with inflammatory bowel disease. Whole-study results and caveats: IBD patients carried less diverse TCRbeta repertoires (inverse Simpson) than healthy co-twins.

UMIs that included a 6-nucleotide sample barcode were added by template switching, which took place during cDNA synthesis. One entry per CDR3 protein, without DNA, is what TCRdb gives after re-calling the 5' RACE reads. Its listing shows roughly 330,000 distinct CDR3 sequences. In regard to this clonotype: Antigen: not known.

This TCR was recovered from a human donor with ulcerative colitis or Crohn's disease, or a healthy co-twin of an affected twin (not recorded which). Sequencing used blood.

CDR3 loop: CSARDPAAGTGELFF. The chain uses TRBV20-1 and TRBJ2-2; TCRdb names TRBD2, which stays unverified in the absence of DNA. The CDR3 is 15 amino acids. Germline CDR1 is DFQATT and CDR2 is SNEGSKA (reference sequence).